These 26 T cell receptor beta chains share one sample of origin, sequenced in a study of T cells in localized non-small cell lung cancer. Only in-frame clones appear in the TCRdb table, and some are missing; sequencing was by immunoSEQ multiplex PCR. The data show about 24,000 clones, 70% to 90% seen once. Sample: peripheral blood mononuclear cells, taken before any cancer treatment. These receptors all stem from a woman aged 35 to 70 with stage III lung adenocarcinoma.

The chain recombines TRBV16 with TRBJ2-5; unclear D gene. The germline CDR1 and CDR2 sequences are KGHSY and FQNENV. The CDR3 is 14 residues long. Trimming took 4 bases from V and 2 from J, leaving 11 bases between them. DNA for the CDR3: TGTGCCAGCAGCCCCCTAGGCGGTCAAGAGACCCAGTACTTC. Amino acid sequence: CASSPLGGQETQYF.

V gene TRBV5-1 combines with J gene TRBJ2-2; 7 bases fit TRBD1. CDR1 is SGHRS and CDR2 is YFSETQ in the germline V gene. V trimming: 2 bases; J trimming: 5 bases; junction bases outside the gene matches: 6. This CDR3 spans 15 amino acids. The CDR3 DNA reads TGCGCCAGCAGCTTTTCGACAGGGATAACCGGGGAGCTGTTTTTT. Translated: CASSFSTGITGELFF. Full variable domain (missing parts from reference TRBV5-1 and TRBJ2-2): KAGVTQTPRYLIKTRGQQVTLSCSPISGHRSVSWYQQTPGQGLQFLFEYFSETQRNKGNFPGRFSGRQFSNSRSEMNVSTLELGDSALYLCASSFSTGITGELFFGEGSRLTVL.

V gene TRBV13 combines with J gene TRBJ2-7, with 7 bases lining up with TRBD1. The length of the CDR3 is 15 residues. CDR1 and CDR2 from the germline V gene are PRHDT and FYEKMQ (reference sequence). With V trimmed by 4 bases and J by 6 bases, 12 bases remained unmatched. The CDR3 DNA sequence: TGTGCCAGCAGCTCGACCAAAGACAGGGAAGGCGAGCAGTACTTC. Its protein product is CASSSTKDREGEQYF.

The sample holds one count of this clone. The CDR3 DNA follows: TGTGCCAGCACCACCACAGGGGACAGGGACACAGATACGCAGTATTTT. Translation: CASTTTGDRDTDTQYF. The chain is built from TRBV9 and TRBJ2-3; TRBD1 matches at 9 bases. The V and J ends lost 6 bases and 2 bases, in that order; junction bases with no gene match: 10. The germline V gene encodes CDR1 SGDLS and CDR2 YYNGEE. There are 16 residues in the CDR3.

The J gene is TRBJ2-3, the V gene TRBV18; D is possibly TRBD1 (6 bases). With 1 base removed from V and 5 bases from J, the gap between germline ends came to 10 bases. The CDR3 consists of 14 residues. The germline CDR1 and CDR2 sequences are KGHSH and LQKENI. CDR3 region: CASSPQTGLDTQYF. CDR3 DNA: TGTGCCAGCTCACCACAAACAGGGCTAGATACGCAGTATTTT.

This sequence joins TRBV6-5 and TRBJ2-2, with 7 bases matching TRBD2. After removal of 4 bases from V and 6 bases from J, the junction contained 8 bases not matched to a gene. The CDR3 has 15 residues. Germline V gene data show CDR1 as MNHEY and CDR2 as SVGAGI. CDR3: CASSSGLVGPGELFF. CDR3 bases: TGTGCCAGCAGTTCCGGACTAGTTGGTCCCGGGGAGCTGTTTTTT.

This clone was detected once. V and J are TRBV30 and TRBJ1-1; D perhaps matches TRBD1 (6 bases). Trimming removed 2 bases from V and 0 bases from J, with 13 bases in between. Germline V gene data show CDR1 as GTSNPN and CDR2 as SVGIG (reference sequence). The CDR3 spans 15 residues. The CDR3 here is CAWSLGGHLNTEAFF. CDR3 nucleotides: TGTGCCTGGAGTCTGGGGGGACACTTGAACACTGAAGCTTTCTTT.

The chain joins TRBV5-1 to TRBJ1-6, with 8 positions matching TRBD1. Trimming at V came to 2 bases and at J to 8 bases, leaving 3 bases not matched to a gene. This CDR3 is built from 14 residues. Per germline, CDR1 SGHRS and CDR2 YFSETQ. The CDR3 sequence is CASSFNRGDSPLHF. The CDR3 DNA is TGCGCCAGCAGCTTTAACAGGGGGGATTCACCCCTCCACTTT.

CDR3 DNA: TGTGCCAGCAGCTTACGGGGGGCTTCTAATGAAAAACTGTTTTTT. Translating gives CASSLRGASNEKLFF. The chain uses TRBV13 and TRBJ1-4; perhaps TRBD1 as D (6 bases). The CDR3 is 15 residues long. Looked up from germline, CDR1 is PRHDT and CDR2 is FYEKMQ (reference sequence). V shed 2 bases and J shed 3 bases, with 10 bases lying between them.

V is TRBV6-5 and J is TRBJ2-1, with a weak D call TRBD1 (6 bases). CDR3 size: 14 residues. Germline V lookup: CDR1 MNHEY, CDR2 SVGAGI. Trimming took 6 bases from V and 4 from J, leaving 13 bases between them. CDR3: CASRQTGPYNEQFF. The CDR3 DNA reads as TGTGCCAGCAGGCAGACAGGCCCTTACAATGAGCAGTTCTTC.

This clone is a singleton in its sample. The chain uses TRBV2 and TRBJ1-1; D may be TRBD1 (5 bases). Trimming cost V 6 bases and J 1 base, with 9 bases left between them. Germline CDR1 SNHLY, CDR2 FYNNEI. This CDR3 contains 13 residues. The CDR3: CASRGLGNTEAFF. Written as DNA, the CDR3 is TGTGCCAGCAGGGGGCTCGGGAACACTGAAGCTTTCTTT.

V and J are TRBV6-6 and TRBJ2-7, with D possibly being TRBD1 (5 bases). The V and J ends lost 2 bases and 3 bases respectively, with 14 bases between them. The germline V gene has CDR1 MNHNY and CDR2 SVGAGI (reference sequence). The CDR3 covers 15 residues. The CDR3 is CASSYPGHYGYEQYF. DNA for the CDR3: TGTGCCAGCAGTTACCCCGGACATTATGGCTACGAGCAGTACTTC.

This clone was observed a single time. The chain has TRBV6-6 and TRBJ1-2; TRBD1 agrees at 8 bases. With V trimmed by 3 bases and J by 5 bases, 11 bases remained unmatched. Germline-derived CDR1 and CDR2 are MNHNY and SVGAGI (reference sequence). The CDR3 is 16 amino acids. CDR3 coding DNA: TGTGCCAGCAGTTATCCAGGGGGCGCAACTCTGTATGGCTACACCTTC. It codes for CASSYPGGATLYGYTF.

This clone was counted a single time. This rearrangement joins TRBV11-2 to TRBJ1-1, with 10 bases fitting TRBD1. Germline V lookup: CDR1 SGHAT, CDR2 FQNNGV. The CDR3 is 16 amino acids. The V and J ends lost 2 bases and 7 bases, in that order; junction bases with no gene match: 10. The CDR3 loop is CASSLNLGQGPLEAFF. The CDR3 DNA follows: TGTGCCAGCAGCTTAAACCTGGGACAGGGGCCTCTTGAAGCTTTCTTT.

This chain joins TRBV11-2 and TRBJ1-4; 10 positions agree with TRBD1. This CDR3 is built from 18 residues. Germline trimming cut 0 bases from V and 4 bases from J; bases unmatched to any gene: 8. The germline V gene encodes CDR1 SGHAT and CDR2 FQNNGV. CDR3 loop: CASSLDWGTGAFNEKLFF. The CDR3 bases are TGTGCCAGCAGCTTAGACTGGGGGACAGGGGCTTTTAATGAAAAACTGTTTTTT.

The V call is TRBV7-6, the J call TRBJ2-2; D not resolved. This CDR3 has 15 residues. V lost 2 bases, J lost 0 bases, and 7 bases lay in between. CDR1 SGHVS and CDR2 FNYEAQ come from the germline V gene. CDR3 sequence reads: CASSLRGPNTGELFF. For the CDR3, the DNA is TGTGCCAGCAGCTTACGAGGTCCGAACACCGGGGAGCTGTTTTTT.

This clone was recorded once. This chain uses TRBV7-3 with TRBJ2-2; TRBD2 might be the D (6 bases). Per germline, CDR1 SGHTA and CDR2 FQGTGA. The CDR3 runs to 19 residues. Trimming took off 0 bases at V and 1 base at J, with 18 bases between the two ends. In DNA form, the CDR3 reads TGTGCCAGCAGCTTAACCCCAGTGGGTAGCGGAATGAACACCGGGGAGCTGTTTTTT. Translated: CASSLTPVGSGMNTGELFF.

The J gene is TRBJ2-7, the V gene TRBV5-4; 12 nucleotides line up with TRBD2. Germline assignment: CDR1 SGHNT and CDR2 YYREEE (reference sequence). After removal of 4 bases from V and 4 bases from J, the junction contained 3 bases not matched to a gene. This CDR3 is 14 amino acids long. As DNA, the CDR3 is TGTGCCAGCAGCCTCGGGACTAGCGGGTACGAGCAGTACTTC. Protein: CASSLGTSGYEQYF.

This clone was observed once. The CDR3: CASIPGGGLSNQPQHF. CDR3 DNA sequence: TGTGCCAGTATCCCCGGGGGGGGGTTATCAAATCAGCCCCAGCATTTT. The rearrangement links TRBV19 to TRBJ1-5, with D perhaps TRBD1 (5 bases). V was cut by 7 bases and J by 4 bases, with 20 bases left in between. The germline V gene encodes CDR1 LNHDA and CDR2 SQIVND (reference sequence). The length of the CDR3 is 16 residues.

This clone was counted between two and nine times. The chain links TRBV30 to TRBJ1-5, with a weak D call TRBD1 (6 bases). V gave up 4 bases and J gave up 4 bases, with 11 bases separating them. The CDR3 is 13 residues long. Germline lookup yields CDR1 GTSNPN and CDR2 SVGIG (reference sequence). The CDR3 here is CAWTQGFNQPQHF. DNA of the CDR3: TGTGCCTGGACACAGGGCTTTAATCAGCCCCAGCATTTT.

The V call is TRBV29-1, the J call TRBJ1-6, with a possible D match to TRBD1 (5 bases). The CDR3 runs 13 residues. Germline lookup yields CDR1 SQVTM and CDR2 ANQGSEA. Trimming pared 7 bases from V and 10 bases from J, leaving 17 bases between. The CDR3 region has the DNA TGCAGCGCTTCGGACAATCTCGGGTCACCCCTCCACTTT. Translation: CSASDNLGSPLHF.

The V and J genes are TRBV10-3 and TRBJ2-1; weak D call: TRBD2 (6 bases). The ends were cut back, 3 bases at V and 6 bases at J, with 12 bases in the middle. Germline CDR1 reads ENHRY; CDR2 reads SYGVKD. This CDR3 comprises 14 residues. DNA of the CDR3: TGTGCCATCAGTGAAGGCGCGGGGAGCAATGAGCAGTTCTTC. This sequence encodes CAISEGAGSNEQFF.

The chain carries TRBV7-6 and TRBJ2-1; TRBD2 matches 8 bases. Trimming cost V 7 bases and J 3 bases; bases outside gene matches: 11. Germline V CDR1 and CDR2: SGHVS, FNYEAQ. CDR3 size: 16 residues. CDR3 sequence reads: CASTHLSGVIYNEQFF. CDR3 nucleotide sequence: TGTGCCAGCACACACCTTAGCGGGGTAATCTACAATGAGCAGTTCTTC.

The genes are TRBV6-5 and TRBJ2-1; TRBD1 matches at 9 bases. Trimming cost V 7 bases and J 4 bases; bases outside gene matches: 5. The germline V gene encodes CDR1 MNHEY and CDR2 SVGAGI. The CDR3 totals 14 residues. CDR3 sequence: CASTGTGSYNEQFF. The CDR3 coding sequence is TGTGCCAGCACCGGGACAGGGTCGTACAATGAGCAGTTCTTC.

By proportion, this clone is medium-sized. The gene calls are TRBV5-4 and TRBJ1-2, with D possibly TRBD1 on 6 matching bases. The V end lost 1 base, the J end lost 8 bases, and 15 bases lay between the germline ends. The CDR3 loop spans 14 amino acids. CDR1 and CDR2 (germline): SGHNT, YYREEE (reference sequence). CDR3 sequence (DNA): TGTGCCAGCAGCTTGAAGATGGAGGGGGAAGGCTACACCTTC. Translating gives CASSLKMEGEGYTF.

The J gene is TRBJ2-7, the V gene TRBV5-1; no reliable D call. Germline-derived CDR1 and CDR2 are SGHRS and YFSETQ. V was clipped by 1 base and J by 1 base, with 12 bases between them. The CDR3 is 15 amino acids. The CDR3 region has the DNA TGCGCCAGCAGCTTGAGAACCATAACATCCTACGAGCAGTACTTC. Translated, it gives CASSLRTITSYEQYF.